This T cell receptor (beta chain) was found in a study of response to subunit inactivated influenza vaccine (dated by TCRdb to the late 2010s). Regarding the research as a whole: Deep quantitative profiling of the T cell receptor repertoire was used in the study to follow responses to a trivalent subunit inactivated influenza vaccine. Study-level results and caveats: The authors suggested that each seasonal influenza vaccination may recruit only a limited number of new T cells.

This clonotype was picked up a small number of times. Its antigen remains unidentified. There are no base qualities to consult, and no much larger clone falls within one base. Including cysteine and phenylalanine, the CDR3 has 16 amino acids. CDR3 DNA only is kept here, 48 bases in frame from base 1. V was cut back by 4 bases and J by 0 bases, leaving a gap of 13 bases between them. Sequences MNHEY (CDR1) and SVGEGT (CDR2) are obtained from the germline V gene. The method behind the library was RT-PCR. The sequencer was an Illumina HiSeq 2500. TCRdb itself trimmed the public reads at Q25 with fastp, ran MiXCR and retained productive beta chains. Each entry merges the rows of one CDR3 protein and shows their most common DNA and genes. The table for this sample lists under 550,000 distinct CDR3 sequences; approximately 6.9% of them were counted only once. Clones ranked in the top ten supply 13% of the sample.

The TCR comes from a man in his fifties or sixties who received an inactivated influenza vaccine. Donor details come from another sample of the same person, matched by shared clones. Rearrangement joined TRBV6-2 or TRBV6-3 to TRBJ1-5; no D gene is confidently identified. The sequencing here drew on PBMCs from blood, taken about 23 months after vaccination. The nucleotides read TGTGCCAGCAGTTTTTCAACAGTATATAGCAATCAGCCCCAGCATTTT. The encoded protein is CASSFSTVYSNQPQHF.